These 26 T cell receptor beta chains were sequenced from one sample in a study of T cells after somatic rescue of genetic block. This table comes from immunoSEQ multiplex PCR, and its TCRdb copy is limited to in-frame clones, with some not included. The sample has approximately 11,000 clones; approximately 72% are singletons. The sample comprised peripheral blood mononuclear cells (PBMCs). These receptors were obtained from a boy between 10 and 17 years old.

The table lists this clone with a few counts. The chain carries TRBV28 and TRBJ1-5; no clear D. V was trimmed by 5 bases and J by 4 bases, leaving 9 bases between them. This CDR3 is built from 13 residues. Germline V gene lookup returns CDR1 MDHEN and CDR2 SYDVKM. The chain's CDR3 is CASSLSPNQPQHF. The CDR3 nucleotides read TGTGCCAGCAGTCTATCCCCGAATCAGCCCCAGCATTTT.

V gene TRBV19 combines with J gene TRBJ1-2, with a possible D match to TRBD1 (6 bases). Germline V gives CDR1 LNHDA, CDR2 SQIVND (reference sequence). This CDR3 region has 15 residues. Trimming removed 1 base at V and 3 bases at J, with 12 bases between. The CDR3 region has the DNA TGTGCCAGTAGTATAGGCCCAGGGGCCGACTATGGCTACACCTTC. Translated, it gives CASSIGPGADYGYTF.

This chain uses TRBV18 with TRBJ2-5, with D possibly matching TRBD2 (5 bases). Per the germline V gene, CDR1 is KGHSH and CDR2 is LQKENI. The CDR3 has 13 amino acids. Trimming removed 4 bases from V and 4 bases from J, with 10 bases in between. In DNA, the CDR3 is TGTGCCAGCTCACACGGGGATCGAGAGACCCAGTACTTC. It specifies CASSHGDRETQYF.

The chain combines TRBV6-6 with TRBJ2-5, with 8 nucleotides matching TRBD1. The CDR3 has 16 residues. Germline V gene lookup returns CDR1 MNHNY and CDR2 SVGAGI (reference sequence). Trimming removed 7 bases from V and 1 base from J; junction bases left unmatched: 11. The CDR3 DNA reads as TGTGCCAGCATTACAAAGGACAGGGCATCCCAAGAGACCCAGTACTTC. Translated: CASITKDRASQETQYF.

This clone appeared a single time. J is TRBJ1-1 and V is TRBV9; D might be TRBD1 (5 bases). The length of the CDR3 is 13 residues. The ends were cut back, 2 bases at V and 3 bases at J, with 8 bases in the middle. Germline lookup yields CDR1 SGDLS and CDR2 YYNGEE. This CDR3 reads CASSVGGDTEAFF. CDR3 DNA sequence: TGTGCCAGCAGCGTTGGGGGGGACACTGAAGCTTTCTTT.

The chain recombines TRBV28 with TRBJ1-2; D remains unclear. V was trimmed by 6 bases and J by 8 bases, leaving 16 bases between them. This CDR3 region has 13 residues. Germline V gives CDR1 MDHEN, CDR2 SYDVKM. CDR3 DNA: TGTGCCAGCAGGCCTGGGCTGAGTGGGGGCTACACCTTC. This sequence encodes CASRPGLSGGYTF.

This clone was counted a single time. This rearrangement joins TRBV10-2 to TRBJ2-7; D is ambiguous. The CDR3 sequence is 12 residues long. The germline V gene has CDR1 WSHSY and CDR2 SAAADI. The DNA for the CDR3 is TGCGCTACAGAACCGTACCCCGGGGAGCAGTACTTC. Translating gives CATEPYPGEQYF.

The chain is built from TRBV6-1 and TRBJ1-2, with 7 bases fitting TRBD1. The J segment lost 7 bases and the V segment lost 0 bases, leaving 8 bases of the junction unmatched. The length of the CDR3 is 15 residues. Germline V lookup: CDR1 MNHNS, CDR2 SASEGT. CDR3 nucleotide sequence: TGTGCCAGCAGTGAAGCGCCAGGGGGGTCTGTTGGCTACACCTTC. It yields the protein CASSEAPGGSVGYTF.

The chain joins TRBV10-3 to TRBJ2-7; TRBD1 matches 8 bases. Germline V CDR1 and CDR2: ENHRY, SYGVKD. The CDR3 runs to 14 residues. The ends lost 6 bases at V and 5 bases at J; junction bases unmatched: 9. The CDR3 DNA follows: TGTGCCATCAGCCTGGACAGGGCTCGAGACGAGCAGTACTTC. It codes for CAISLDRARDEQYF.

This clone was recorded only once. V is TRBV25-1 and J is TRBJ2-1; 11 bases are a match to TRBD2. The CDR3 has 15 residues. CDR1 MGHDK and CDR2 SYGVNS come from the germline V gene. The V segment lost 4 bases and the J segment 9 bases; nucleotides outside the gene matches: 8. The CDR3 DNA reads TGTGCCAGCAGTGTTAGCGGGAGGGCCAGAAGTGAGCAGTTCTTC. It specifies CASSVSGRARSEQFF.

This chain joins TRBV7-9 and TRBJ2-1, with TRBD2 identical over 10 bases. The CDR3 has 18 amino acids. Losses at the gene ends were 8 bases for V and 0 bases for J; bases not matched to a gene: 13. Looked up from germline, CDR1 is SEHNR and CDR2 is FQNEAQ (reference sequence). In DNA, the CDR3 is TGTGCCAGCTGGGGTAGCGGGGGGCCGAAGAGCTCCTACAATGAGCAGTTCTTC. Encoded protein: CASWGSGGPKSSYNEQFF.

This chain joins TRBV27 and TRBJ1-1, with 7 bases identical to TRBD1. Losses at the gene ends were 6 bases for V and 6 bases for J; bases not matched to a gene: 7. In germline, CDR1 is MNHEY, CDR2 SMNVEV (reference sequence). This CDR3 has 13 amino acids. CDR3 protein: CASSHRGKAEAFF. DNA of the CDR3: TGTGCCAGCAGCCACAGGGGAAAGGCTGAAGCTTTCTTT.

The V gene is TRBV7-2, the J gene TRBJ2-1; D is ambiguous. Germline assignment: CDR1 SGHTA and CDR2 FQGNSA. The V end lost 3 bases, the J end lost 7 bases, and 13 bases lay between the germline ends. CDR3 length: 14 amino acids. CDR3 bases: TGTGCCAGCAGCTTGCAGTGGGTCGGTAATGAGCAGTTCTTC. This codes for CASSLQWVGNEQFF.

DNA for the CDR3: TGCGCCAGCAGCCGGGAAGGACAAGAAAATCAGCCCCAGCATTTT. Translated, it gives CASSREGQENQPQHF. The chain couples TRBV4-1 to TRBJ1-5; D might be TRBD1 (5 bases). The V and J ends lost 4 bases and 4 bases respectively, with 14 bases between them. Germline CDR1 and CDR2: MGHRA and YSYEKL. The CDR3 is 15 amino acids.

The CDR3 sequence: CASSIRGPGNQPQHF. The CDR3 bases are TGTGCCAGTAGTATCCGGGGGCCGGGCAATCAGCCCCAGCATTTT. The chain recombines TRBV19 with TRBJ1-5, with D possibly being TRBD1 (6 bases). V was cut by 3 bases and J by 2 bases, with 11 bases left in between. This CDR3 contains 15 residues. Germline CDR1 and CDR2: LNHDA and SQIVND (reference sequence).

DNA for the CDR3: TGTGCCAGCAGCTTACGCGGGAGGGCCTTTGATGAGCAGTTCTTC. As protein: CASSLRGRAFDEQFF. The chain links TRBV13 to TRBJ2-1; 9 nucleotides match TRBD2. This CDR3 has 15 amino acids. Trimming removed 2 bases from V and 8 bases from J; junction bases left unmatched: 7. Germline-derived CDR1 and CDR2 are PRHDT and FYEKMQ (reference sequence).

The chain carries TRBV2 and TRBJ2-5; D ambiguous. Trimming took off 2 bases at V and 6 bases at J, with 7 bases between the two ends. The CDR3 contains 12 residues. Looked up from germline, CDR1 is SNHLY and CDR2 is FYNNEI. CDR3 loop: CASSETPQTQYF. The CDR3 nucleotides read TGTGCCAGCAGTGAAACCCCCCAGACCCAGTACTTC.

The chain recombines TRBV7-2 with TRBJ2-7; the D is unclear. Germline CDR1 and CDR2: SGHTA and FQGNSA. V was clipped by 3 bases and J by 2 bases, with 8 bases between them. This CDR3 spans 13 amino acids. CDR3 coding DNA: TGTGCCAGCAGCTTTTATCTTGCCTACGAGCAGTACTTC. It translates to CASSFYLAYEQYF.

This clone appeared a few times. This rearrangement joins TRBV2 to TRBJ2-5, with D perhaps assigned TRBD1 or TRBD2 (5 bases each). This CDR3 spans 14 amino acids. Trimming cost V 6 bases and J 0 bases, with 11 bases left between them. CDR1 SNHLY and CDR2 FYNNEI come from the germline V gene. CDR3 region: CASRRGRNQETQYF. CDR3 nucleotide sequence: TGTGCCAGCAGGAGGGGACGGAACCAAGAGACCCAGTACTTC.

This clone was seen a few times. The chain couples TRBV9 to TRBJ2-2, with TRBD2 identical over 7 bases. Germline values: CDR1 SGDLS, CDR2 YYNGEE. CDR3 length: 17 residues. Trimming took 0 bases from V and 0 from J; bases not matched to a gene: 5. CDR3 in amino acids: CASSVVSSGANTGELFF. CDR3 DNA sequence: TGTGCCAGCAGCGTAGTTTCCAGCGGGGCGAACACCGGGGAGCTGTTTTTT.

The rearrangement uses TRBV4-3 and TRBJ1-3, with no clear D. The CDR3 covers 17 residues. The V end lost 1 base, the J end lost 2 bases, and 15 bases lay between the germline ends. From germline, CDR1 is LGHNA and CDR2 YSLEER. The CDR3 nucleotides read TGCGCCAGCAGCCAAGCTGAGGTCCTTACGGCTGGAAACACCATATATTTT. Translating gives CASSQAEVLTAGNTIYF.

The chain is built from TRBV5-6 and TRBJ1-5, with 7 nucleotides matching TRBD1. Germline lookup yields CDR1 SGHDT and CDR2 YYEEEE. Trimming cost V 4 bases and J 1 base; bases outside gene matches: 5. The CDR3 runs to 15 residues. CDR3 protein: CASSPTQGSNQPQHF. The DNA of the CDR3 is TGTGCCAGCAGCCCAACACAGGGGAGCAATCAGCCCCAGCATTTT.

The CDR3 spells CASSWSVGNSPLHF. The CDR3 nucleotides are TGTGCCAGCAGCTGGAGCGTTGGGAATTCACCCCTCCACTTT. The chain is built from TRBV28 and TRBJ1-6; D is undetermined. Trimming left V 6 bases short and J 7 bases short, with 13 bases between. This CDR3 spans 14 amino acids. Germline V CDR1 and CDR2: MDHEN, SYDVKM.

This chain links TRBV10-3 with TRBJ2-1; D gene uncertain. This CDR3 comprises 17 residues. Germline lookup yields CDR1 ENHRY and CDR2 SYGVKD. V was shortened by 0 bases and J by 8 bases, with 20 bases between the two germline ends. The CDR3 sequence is CAISESRFSSPLDEQFF. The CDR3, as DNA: TGTGCCATCAGTGAGTCGAGGTTTAGCTCCCCTTTGGATGAGCAGTTCTTC.

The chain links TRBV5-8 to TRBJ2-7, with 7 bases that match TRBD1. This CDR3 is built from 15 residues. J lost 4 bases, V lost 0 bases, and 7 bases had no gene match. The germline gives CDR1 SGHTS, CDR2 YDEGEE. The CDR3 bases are TGTGCCAGCAGCTTGGGACAGGGCCTAAGGTACGAGCAGTACTTC. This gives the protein CASSLGQGLRYEQYF.

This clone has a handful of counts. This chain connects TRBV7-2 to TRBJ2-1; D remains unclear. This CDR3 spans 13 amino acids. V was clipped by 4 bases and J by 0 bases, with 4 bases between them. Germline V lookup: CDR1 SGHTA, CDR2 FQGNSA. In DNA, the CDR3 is TGTGCCAGCAGCTCCAGCTCCTACAATGAGCAGTTCTTC. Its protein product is CASSSSSYNEQFF. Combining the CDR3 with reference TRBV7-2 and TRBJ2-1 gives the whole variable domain GAGVSQSPSNKVTEKGKDVELRCDPISGHTALYWYRQSLGQGLEFLIYFQGNSAPDKSGLPSDRFSAERTGGSVSTLTIQRTQQEDSAVYLCASSSSSYNEQFFGPGTRLTVL.